Reported below is one T cell receptor (beta chain). Its cognate antigen is unknown. This sample is drawn from a study of blood T cells in healthy people across ages. Study at large: Roughly one uniquely barcoded beta molecule per two T cells was captured.

Findings and limits, study-wide: Possibly confounding the expanded clonotype changes was the fact that donor CMV status was unknown. The long-lived group displayed more naive CD4+ cells, plus higher diversity, than the aged donors did.

There are 13 residues in the CDR3. CDR1 is SGHAT, CDR2 FQNNGV, per germline. The germline V and J ends were trimmed by 2 bases and 4 bases, with 8 bases remaining between them. Per-sample PBMC isolation yielded at least 6.5 million cells. A second PCR, run for roughly 7 to 12 cycles, used a sample-barcoded 5' primer plus a J-beta primer mix. A single record per CDR3 protein comes from TCRdb applying MiXCR to the 5' RACE reads. Altogether hundreds of thousands of distinct CDR3 sequences are present, about 28% being singletons, with the ten largest covering approximately 3.7%. These data are also associated with another study on T cells of mothers and their children.

The TCR was taken from a boy under 10 years old in good health. The J gene is TRBJ2-5, the V gene TRBV11-2; D call uncertain. The sequenced sample consisted of blood. The DNA for the CDR3 is TGTGCCAGCAGCTTACGGCCAGGAGAGACCCAGTACTTC. Its protein product is CASSLRPGETQYF.